This passage covers 8 T cell receptor beta chains from one sample sequenced in a study of blood T cell repertoires in COVID-19. Data came from immunoSEQ multiplex PCR; TCRdb stores just in-frame clones and leaves some out. The sample carries over 60,000 clones, approximately 80% recorded once. Specimen: peripheral blood. These receptors all come from a man older than 75 with active or convalescent COVID-19.

The CDR3 loop reads CASSPSGTHGYGYTF. CDR3 nucleotide sequence: TGTGCCAGTAGTCCCTCCGGGACTCACGGCTATGGCTACACCTTC. The rearrangement joins TRBV19 to TRBJ1-2; D may be TRBD1 (5 bases). V shed 5 bases and J shed 4 bases, with 17 bases lying between them. Germline V gives CDR1 LNHDA, CDR2 SQIVND (reference sequence). The CDR3 has 15 amino acids.

The gene calls are TRBV6-5 and TRBJ2-7, with 11 bases that match TRBD1. The CDR3 sequence is 14 residues long. With 5 bases clipped from V and 5 bases from J, the junction kept 5 bases outside the gene matches. Germline CDR1 and CDR2: MNHEY and SVGAGI. The CDR3 DNA reads TGTGCCAGCAGTAGGACAGGGGGCTTGAACGAGCAGTACTTC. It yields the protein CASSRTGGLNEQYF.

This chain joins TRBV19 and TRBJ2-4, with a possible D match to TRBD1 (6 bases). The length of the CDR3 is 16 residues. V lost 6 bases, J lost 8 bases, and 23 bases lay in between. CDR1 LNHDA and CDR2 SQIVND come from the germline V gene (reference sequence). CDR3 residues: CASRTRTETGADIQYF. CDR3 sequence (DNA): TGTGCCAGTAGAACCCGGACAGAAACCGGGGCGGACATTCAGTACTTC.

Only one count was recorded for this clone. The chain has TRBV12-3 or TRBV12-4 and TRBJ2-1; the D gene is possibly TRBD2 (5 bases). The V end lost 6 bases, the J end lost 4 bases, and 10 bases lay between the germline ends. This CDR3 is 13 amino acids long. The CDR3 protein is CASSFEGYNEQFF. DNA for the CDR3: TGTGCCAGCAGCTTCGAGGGTTACAATGAGCAGTTCTTC.

The gene calls are TRBV5-1 and TRBJ2-7, with TRBD2 identical over 16 bases. The junction had 6 bases not matched to a gene; V was cut back by 0 bases and J by 9 bases. CDR1 SGHRS and CDR2 YFSETQ come from the germline V gene. The CDR3 runs 16 residues. The CDR3 spells CASSLAGLAGGPGQYF. CDR3 coding DNA: TGCGCCAGCAGCTTGGCGGGACTAGCGGGAGGGCCGGGGCAGTACTTC.

V is TRBV7-2 and J is TRBJ2-7; 8 bases are a match to TRBD1. Germline-derived CDR1 and CDR2 are SGHTA and FQGNSA. The CDR3 extends over 14 amino acids. Germline trimming cut 6 bases from V and 3 bases from J; bases unmatched to any gene: 7. In nucleotides, the CDR3 is TGTGCCAGCAGACCGGGACAGGCAGACTACGAGCAGTACTTC. Encoded protein: CASRPGQADYEQYF.

The V call is TRBV19, the J call TRBJ1-1; D is undetermined. The CDR3 extends over 14 amino acids. Germline loops: CDR1 LNHDA, CDR2 SQIVND (reference sequence). The V end was cut by 1 base, the J end by 0 bases, with 6 bases between. The CDR3 coding sequence is TGTGCCAGTAGTATAGTTGACATGAACACTGAAGCTTTCTTT. Translating gives CASSIVDMNTEAFF.

The chain joins TRBV2 to TRBJ2-5, with no clear D. Trimming cost V 7 bases and J 3 bases, with 9 bases left between them. Germline V gene data show CDR1 as SNHLY and CDR2 as FYNNEI. The CDR3 contains 12 residues. DNA of the CDR3: TGTGCCAGCAAGTTGGGCGAAGAGACCCAGTACTTC. Protein: CASKLGEETQYF.